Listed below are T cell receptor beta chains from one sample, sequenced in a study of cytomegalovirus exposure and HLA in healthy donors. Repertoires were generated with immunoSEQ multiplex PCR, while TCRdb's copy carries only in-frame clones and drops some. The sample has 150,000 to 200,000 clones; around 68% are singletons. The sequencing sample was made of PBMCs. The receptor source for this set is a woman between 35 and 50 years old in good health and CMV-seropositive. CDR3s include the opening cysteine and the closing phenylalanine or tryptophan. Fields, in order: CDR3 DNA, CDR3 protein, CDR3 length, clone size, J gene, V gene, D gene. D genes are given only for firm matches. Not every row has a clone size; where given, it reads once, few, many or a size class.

CDR3nt: TGTGCCAGCACCCTGGACAGGGCGGACTCGAACACCGGGGAGCTGTTTTTT; CDR3aa: CASTLDRADSNTGELFF; len: 17; abundance: .; j_gene: TRBJ2-2; v_gene: TRBV12-1; d_gene: .
CDR3nt: TGTGCCAGCAGTTTGGCGGGTCCCTACAATGAGCAGTTCTTC; CDR3aa: CASSLAGPYNEQFF; len: 14; abundance: .; j_gene: TRBJ2-1; v_gene: TRBV28; d_gene: .
CDR3nt: TGTGCCAGCAGCTTAGGGGGGAGGGGCAATGAGCAGTTCTTC; CDR3aa: CASSLGGRGNEQFF; len: 14; abundance: .; j_gene: TRBJ2-1; v_gene: TRBV7-2; d_gene: TRBD2
CDR3nt: TGTGCCAGCAGCTCAGATTCGGGGGGCAAGCAGTACTTC; CDR3aa: CASSSDSGGKQYF; len: 13; abundance: .; j_gene: TRBJ2-5; v_gene: TRBV13; d_gene: .
CDR3nt: TGTGCCAGCAGCAAGACTAGCGGTCAAGAGACCCAGTACTTC; CDR3aa: CASSKTSGQETQYF; len: 14; abundance: .; j_gene: TRBJ2-5; v_gene: TRBV6-5; d_gene: TRBD2
CDR3nt: TGTGCCAGTAGCCCTATTAGCGGGAGTATTGGTAATGAGCAGTTCTTC; CDR3aa: CASSPISGSIGNEQFF; len: 16; abundance: .; j_gene: TRBJ2-1; v_gene: TRBV19; d_gene: TRBD2
CDR3nt: TGCAGCGTTGAAGAGCCAGGTTTAATTGCTAAGACCCAGTACTTC; CDR3aa: CSVEEPGLIAKTQYF; len: 15; abundance: .; j_gene: TRBJ2-5; v_gene: TRBV29-1; d_gene: .
CDR3nt: TGTGCCAGCAGCTTCAGGGACAAGAACCACGAGCAGTACTTC; CDR3aa: CASSFRDKNHEQYF; len: 14; abundance: few; j_gene: TRBJ2-7; v_gene: TRBV7-2; d_gene: .
CDR3nt: TGCGCCAGCAGCGCCGCGCAGGTGAACTATGGCTACACCTTC; CDR3aa: CASSAAQVNYGYTF; len: 14; abundance: .; j_gene: TRBJ1-2; v_gene: TRBV5-1; d_gene: .
CDR3nt: TGTGCCAGCAGTAGGGCCCTAGGGGGCGGGTACAATGAGCAGTTCTTC; CDR3aa: CASSRALGGGYNEQFF; len: 16; abundance: few; j_gene: TRBJ2-1; v_gene: TRBV27; d_gene: TRBD1
CDR3nt: TGTGCCAGCAGCATTAGCGTCCTAGCCAAAAACATTCAGTACTTC; CDR3aa: CASSISVLAKNIQYF; len: 15; abundance: .; j_gene: TRBJ2-4; v_gene: TRBV27; d_gene: .
CDR3nt: TGTGCCAGCAGTTTAACTAGGGAAAAACTGTTTTTT; CDR3aa: CASSLTREKLFF; len: 12; abundance: once; j_gene: TRBJ1-4; v_gene: TRBV28; d_gene: .
CDR3nt: TGTGCCAGCAGCTGGGAGAGGGATCAGCCCCAGAATTTT; CDR3aa: CASSWERDQPQNF; len: 13; abundance: .; j_gene: TRBJ1-5; v_gene: TRBV7-9; d_gene: .